The clone carrying this T cell receptor (beta chain) came up a few times. A single record per CDR3 protein comes from TCRdb applying MiXCR to the 5' RACE reads. The sample has more than 150,000 distinct CDR3 sequences, roughly 18% seen once. This specimen belongs to a study of T-cell memory formation after mild COVID-19. Germline CDR1 MNHEY, CDR2 SVGEGT. The CDR3 is made up of 15 amino acids. V gave up 6 bases and J gave up 3 bases; unmatched junction bases: 4. The sequence was obtained from a man younger than 35 who had mild COVID-19 (a few samples of this study predate the infection). Cell type and time point are not known. The material sequenced was PBMCs or a T cell subset sorted from them (not recorded which). V and J are TRBV6-2 or TRBV6-3 and TRBJ1-5; 11 positions match TRBD1. The CDR3 here is CASREDRGHNQPQHF. CDR3 bases: TGTGCCAGCAGGGAGGACAGGGGGCACAATCAGCCCCAGCATTTT.